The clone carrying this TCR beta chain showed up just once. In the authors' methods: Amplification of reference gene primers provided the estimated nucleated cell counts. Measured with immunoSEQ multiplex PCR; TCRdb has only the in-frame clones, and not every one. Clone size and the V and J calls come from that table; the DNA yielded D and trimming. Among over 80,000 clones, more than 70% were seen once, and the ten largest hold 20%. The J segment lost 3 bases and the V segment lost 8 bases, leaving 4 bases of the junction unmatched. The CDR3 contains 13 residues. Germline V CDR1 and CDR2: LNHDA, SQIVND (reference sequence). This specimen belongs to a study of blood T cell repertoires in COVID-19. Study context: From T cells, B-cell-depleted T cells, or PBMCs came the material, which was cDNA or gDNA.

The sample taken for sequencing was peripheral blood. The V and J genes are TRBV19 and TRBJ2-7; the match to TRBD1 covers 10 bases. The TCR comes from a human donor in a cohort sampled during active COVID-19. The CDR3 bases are TGTGCCAGTCGGAGGGACAGGGGCTACGAGCAGTACTTC. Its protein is CASRRDRGYEQYF.